The clone carrying this T cell receptor (beta chain) has only a few counts. Sequenced by immunoSEQ multiplex PCR; TCRdb stores in-frame clones only, minus some. The sample contains approximately 250,000 clones, approximately 91% of which appear only once. The data were taken from a study of blood T cell repertoires in COVID-19. Study as a whole: The study drew acute and convalescent COVID-19 samples from the United States, Italy and Spain.

V dropped 5 bases and J dropped 5 bases, with 9 bases sitting between them. The length of the CDR3 is 12 residues. Living in about two dozen US areas, the participants were between roughly 18 and 90 years of age. Among Cohort 3 donors, those recovered had two negative PCRs, clearance, or symptom resolution. The clonotype was recovered from a woman aged 30 to 39 who had recovered from COVID-19. The sample comprised PBMCs or T cells enriched from blood (not recorded which). V gene TRBV12-3 or TRBV12-4 combines with J gene TRBJ1-1; D is perhaps TRBD1 (5 bases). This CDR3 reads CASSQGQTEAFF. The CDR3 coding sequence is TGTGCCAGCAGTCAGGGTCAGACTGAAGCTTTCTTT.